This T cell receptor (beta chain) was recovered during a study of blood T cells in healthy people across ages. As for the study in general: Researchers report that template switching captured about one barcoded beta molecule per two T cells.

General study findings and limits: While age rose, TCR beta diversity per million T cells dropped in a roughly linear way. Comparison with aged donors showed that long-lived donors had more naive CD4+ cells and higher diversity.

Points on this clonotype: Its specificity is unknown.

The germline V and J ends were trimmed by 0 bases and 0 bases, with 12 bases remaining between them. This CDR3 is 16 amino acids long. Germline V gene data show CDR1 as LGHDT and CDR2 as YNNKEL (reference sequence). Through a sample-barcoded 5' primer and a J-beta primer mix, a second PCR was run for roughly 6 to 12 cycles. In TCRdb, the 5' RACE reads were re-called with MiXCR into one record per CDR3 protein. Of 500,000 to 700,000 distinct CDR3 sequences listed, approximately 30% are singletons. Aged roughly 6 to 90, donors were systemically healthy Caucasians from Russia. V and J are TRBV3-1 and TRBJ2-7; possibly TRBD2 for D (6 bases). The receptor was derived from an elderly woman in good health. Sequenced sample: blood. The CDR3 protein is CASSQEWAGSSYEQYF. CDR3 nucleotide sequence: TGTGCCAGCAGCCAAGAATGGGCGGGAAGCTCCTACGAGCAGTACTTC.